A selection of T cell receptor beta chains follows, all from one sample in a study of response to subunit inactivated influenza vaccine. One entry per CDR3 protein, called by TCRdb with MiXCR from the RT-PCR reads. The table shows fewer than 650,000 distinct CDR3 sequences, with approximately 12% occurring only once. The sample was PBMCs from blood, taken roughly 45 days after vaccination. These receptors came from a man aged 45 to 65 who received an inactivated influenza vaccine. CDR3s include the opening cysteine and the closing phenylalanine or tryptophan. The D gene is left open where the match is weak. Clone size is not always given. Where it is, it says once, few, many or a class for expanded clones.

few	TRBD1	TRBV7-2	TRBJ2-7	CASSLVGQGSFYEQYF	TGTGCCAGCAGCTTAGTGGGACAGGGAAGTTTCTACGAGCAGTACTTC
.	.	TRBV5-1	TRBJ2-3	CASSSDRRRGTDTQYF	TGCGCCAGCAGCTCCGACAGGCGTCGGGGCACAGATACGCAGTATTTT
.	.	TRBV7-9	TRBJ2-2	CASKRVNTGELFF	TGTGCCAGCAAGCGGGTGAACACCGGGGAGCTGTTTTTT
few	.	TRBV5-1	TRBJ2-3	CASSPRQVRGDTQYF	TGCGCCAGCAGCCCAAGACAGGTTAGGGGAGATACGCAGTATTTT
.	TRBD2	TRBV12-3/TRBV12-4	TRBJ2-1	CASKQLAGASNEQFF	TGTGCCAGCAAGCAACTAGCGGGTGCCAGCAATGAGCAGTTCTTC
many	.	TRBV20-1	TRBJ1-3	CSASVGARGNTIYF	TGCAGTGCTAGTGTTGGGGCCAGAGGAAACACCATATATTTT
.	.	TRBV12-3/TRBV12-4	TRBJ2-5	CASSRLDETQYF	TGTGCCAGCAGCCGACTCGATGAGACCCAGTACTTC
.	.	TRBV29-1	TRBJ2-1	CSVEIQGYSTPTYNEQFF	TGCAGCGTTGAGATTCAGGGGTACTCCACCCCCACGTACAATGAGCAGTTCTTC
.	.	TRBV20-1	TRBJ1-1	CSARPGGRGGLAFF	TGCAGTGCTAGACCGGGGGGGCGCGGGGGTTTGGCTTTCTTT
few	.	TRBV5-4	TRBJ1-2	CASSSKGTPGYGYTF	TGTGCCAGCAGCTCAAAGGGGACCCCTGGCTATGGCTACACCTTC
.	.	TRBV10-3	TRBJ2-7	CANRPTGAYEQYF	TGTGCCAACCGACCCACAGGAGCCTACGAGCAGTACTTC
.	.	TRBV6-5	TRBJ1-1	CASSYPFAGLYTEAFF	TGTGCCAGCAGTTACCCCTTTGCGGGGTTGTACACTGAAGCTTTCTTT
many	TRBD2	TRBV10-3	TRBJ2-3	CAIGGAGGVTDTQYF	TGTGCCATCGGGGGAGCGGGAGGAGTTACAGATACGCAGTATTTT
.	.	TRBV28	TRBJ2-7	CASSPRQLNSYEQYF	TGTGCCAGCAGTCCTAGACAGCTGAACTCCTACGAGCAGTACTTC
many	.	TRBV7-9	TRBJ1-3	CASSPDGPSGNTIYF	TGTGCCAGCAGCCCAGACGGGCCCTCTGGAAACACCATATATTTT
.	.	TRBV10-3	TRBJ2-1	CAISEWASASYNEQFF	TGTGCCATCAGTGAGTGGGCTAGCGCCTCCTACAATGAGCAGTTCTTC
.	.	TRBV7-2	TRBJ2-7	CASSLALTAPTYEQYF	TGTGCCAGCAGCTTAGCTTTAACAGCCCCAACCTACGAGCAGTACTTC
.	.	TRBV5-1	TRBJ2-1	CASSLGRATFHEQFF	TGCGCCAGCAGCTTGGGACGGGCCACTTTCCATGAGCAGTTCTTC
few	.	TRBV5-1	TRBJ2-5	CASSLVFGGETQYF	TGCGCCAGCAGCTTGGTATTTGGGGGTGAGACCCAGTACTTC
.	TRBD1	TRBV5-1	TRBJ1-1	CASRTGVNTEAFF	TGCGCCAGCAGAACAGGGGTAAACACTGAAGCTTTCTTT
.	.	TRBV27	TRBJ2-7	CASSLIPLRTYEQYF	TGTGCCAGCAGTTTAATACCACTTCGAACCTACGAGCAGTACTTC
few	.	TRBV12-3/TRBV12-4	TRBJ2-2	CASIKDGRRTGELFF	TGTGCCAGCATCAAAGATGGGAGGCGCACCGGGGAGCTGTTTTTT
few	.	TRBV7-9	TRBJ2-1	CASSLQSIDNEQFF	TGTGCCAGCAGCTTACAATCGATTGACAATGAGCAGTTCTTC
.	.	TRBV7-9	TRBJ2-3	CASSLGHRYSTDTQYF	TGTGCCAGCAGCCTAGGACATAGGTATAGCACAGATACGCAGTATTTT
.	.	TRBV6-1	TRBJ2-7	CASSPGQGYPYEQYF	TGTGCCAGCAGCCCTGGGCAGGGGTACCCCTACGAGCAGTACTTC
.	TRBD2	TRBV7-2	TRBJ2-1	CASSLLGGAYNEQFF	TGTGCCAGCAGCTTACTCGGGGGGGCCTACAATGAGCAGTTCTTC
few	TRBD1	TRBV5-1	TRBJ2-1	CASSSGQVGHEQFF	TGCGCCAGCAGCTCAGGACAGGTTGGCCATGAGCAGTTCTTC
many	.	TRBV6-5	TRBJ2-3	CASSYLAGRGDTQYF	TGTGCCAGCAGTTACCTAGCCGGTCGTGGAGATACGCAGTATTTT
.	TRBD1	TRBV7-2	TRBJ1-2	CASSVKRTGPGSYGYTF	TGTGCCAGCAGCGTAAAAAGGACAGGGCCGGGGAGCTATGGCTACACCTTC
few	TRBD1	TRBV5-1	TRBJ2-3	CASSFHGQGSADTQYF	TGCGCCAGCAGCTTCCACGGACAGGGGTCCGCAGATACGCAGTATTTT
few	TRBD2	TRBV12-3/TRBV12-4	TRBJ2-1	CASSLGTSGSNNEQFF	TGTGCCAGCAGTTTAGGGACTAGCGGGTCGAACAATGAGCAGTTCTTC
few	.	TRBV6-1	TRBJ2-5	CASTTISSTMYQETQYF	TGTGCCAGCACCACCATCAGTAGTACAATGTATCAAGAGACCCAGTACTTC
.	.	TRBV4-1	TRBJ1-4	CTSSQVSGRSEKLFF	TGCACCAGCAGCCAAGTTTCAGGGAGGTCGGAAAAACTGTTTTTT
.	.	TRBV10-3	TRBJ2-7	CAISGTQGYEQYF	TGTGCCATCAGTGGTACACAGGGCTACGAGCAGTACTTC
.	.	TRBV25-1	TRBJ1-2	CASSAPQGRHGYTF	TGTGCCAGCAGTGCGCCACAGGGTCGCCATGGCTACACCTTC
many	TRBD1	TRBV20-1	TRBJ2-5	CSAGDRGLVETQYF	TGCAGTGCTGGGGACAGGGGGCTGGTAGAGACCCAGTACTTC
.	.	TRBV20-1	TRBJ2-3	CSATSSQEADTQYF	TGCAGTGCTACCTCTAGCCAGGAGGCAGATACGCAGTATTTT
many	.	TRBV10-3	TRBJ2-1	CASSARGYNEQFF	TGTGCCTCCTCAGCTCGGGGGTACAATGAGCAGTTCTTC
.	TRBD1	TRBV28	TRBJ2-7	CASSGRGRGAYEQYF	TGTGCCAGCAGTGGCAGGGGGCGCGGTGCCTACGAGCAGTACTTC
.	TRBD1	TRBV5-5	TRBJ1-2	CASSWIGGTGNYGYTF	TGTGCCAGCAGCTGGATCGGTGGGACAGGGAACTATGGCTACACCTTC
few	TRBD1	TRBV5-1	TRBJ1-2	CASSTRQGTYGYTF	TGCGCCAGCAGCACCCGACAGGGTACCTATGGCTACACCTTC
.	TRBD2	TRBV11-3	TRBJ2-1	CASSLAFGLADYNEQFF	TGTGCCAGCAGCCTCGCCTTCGGACTAGCGGATTACAATGAGCAGTTCTTC
.	TRBD1	TRBV6-1	TRBJ2-7	CASSPTHRGKGYEQYF	TGTGCCAGCAGCCCCACTCACAGGGGTAAAGGTTACGAGCAGTACTTC
.	.	TRBV2	TRBJ2-7	CASSGTWAGLEQYF	TGTGCCAGCAGTGGGACTTGGGCAGGGTTGGAGCAGTACTTC
.	.	TRBV28	TRBJ2-7	CASINGTYAYEQYF	TGTGCCAGCATAAACGGGACGTATGCATACGAGCAGTACTTC
.	TRBD1	TRBV28	TRBJ2-1	CASSTGTGDNEQFF	TGTGCCAGCTCCACCGGGACAGGTGACAATGAGCAGTTCTTC
.	TRBD1	TRBV20-1	TRBJ1-4	CSAREGTANNEKLFF	TGCAGTGCCCGCGAAGGGACAGCGAATAATGAAAAACTGTTTTTT
.	.	TRBV12-3/TRBV12-4	TRBJ2-2	CASSFLGETGELFF	TGTGCCAGCAGTTTCCTAGGAGAAACCGGGGAGCTGTTTTTT
.	.	TRBV7-2	TRBJ2-7	CASSLKYGEQYF	TGTGCCAGCAGCTTGAAATACGGCGAGCAGTACTTC
many	.	TRBV6-2/TRBV6-3	TRBJ1-2	CASSSSRGYTF	TGTGCCAGCAGTTCCAGTCGTGGCTACACCTTC
.	.	TRBV30	TRBJ1-2	CAWSVLRTNYGYTF	TGTGCCTGGAGTGTACTTCGGACCAACTATGGCTACACCTTC
.	.	TRBV5-1	TRBJ1-4	CASSLMGPGEKLFF	TGCGCCAGCAGCTTGATGGGGCCTGGAGAAAAACTGTTTTTT
.	TRBD1	TRBV2	TRBJ2-6	CASSRTGAGANVLTF	TGTGCCAGCAGTCGAACAGGGGCCGGGGCCAACGTCCTGACTTTC
few	.	TRBV27	TRBJ2-5	CASRRDHGQTQYF	TGTGCCAGCAGAAGGGACCACGGCCAGACCCAGTACTTC
few	TRBD2	TRBV9	TRBJ2-1	CASSKSTSGVNEQFF	TGTGCCAGCAGCAAAAGCACTAGCGGGGTCAATGAGCAGTTCTTC
.	.	TRBV10-3	TRBJ1-3	CAISEGRAAGNTIYF	TGTGCCATCAGTGAAGGCAGGGCGGCTGGAAACACCATATATTTT
.	.	TRBV24-1	TRBJ2-3	CATSDPSGRTGKSDTQYF	TGTGCCACCAGTGACCCCTCGGGGAGAACGGGGAAGTCAGATACGCAGTATTTT
many	.	TRBV11-2	TRBJ2-7	CASTPYGTRAVEQYF	TGTGCCAGCACCCCCTACGGGACCAGGGCGGTCGAGCAGTACTTC
.	.	TRBV20-1	TRBJ2-5	CSAKDVAGLGETQYF	TGCAGTGCGAAAGATGTCGCAGGGTTGGGTGAGACCCAGTACTTC
few	TRBD2	TRBV20-1	TRBJ2-3	CSAPGLALVGTQYF	TGCAGTGCCCCAGGACTAGCGCTTGTAGGTACGCAGTATTTT